This T cell receptor beta chain stems from a study of T cell responses to AZD1222 COVID-19 vaccine. Study at large: Second-dose timings of about 4 or about 12 weeks were pooled. Study results and limitations: Every sample of the repertoires postdated the peak T cell response. White British people made up most donors, females outnumbered males, and clonal diversity was possibly underestimated.

In the case of this clone: Its antigen is currently unknown.

Assay: immunoSEQ multiplex PCR; the TCRdb copy retains only in-frame clones and omits some. The sample holds approximately 120,000 clones, roughly 90% seen once. The CDR3 length is 13 residues. V lost 0 bases and J 7 bases, leaving 11 bases between the germline ends. Germline CDR1 and CDR2: GTSNPN and SVGIG (reference sequence). The sequenced sample was peripheral blood, obtained on day 0 of AZD1222 vaccination. The chain joins TRBV30 to TRBJ2-3; D not resolved. The TCR sequence derives from an adult in good health. In DNA, the CDR3 is TGTGCCTGGAGTGTAATTGGTGGTCATACGCAGTATTTT. Amino acid sequence: CAWSVIGGHTQYF.